This T cell receptor (beta chain) derives from a study of shared clonotypes between healthy human individuals. The CDR3 covers 16 residues. Germline CDR1 is SGHNT and CDR2 is YYREEE (reference sequence). Trimming took off 3 bases at V and 5 bases at J, with 20 bases between the two ends. It was CD45RO-negative cells, positively selected for CCR7, that made up naive CD8 cells, with terminally differentiated effector memory CD45RA+ cells excluded. Here immunoSEQ multiplex PCR was the method, and the copy in TCRdb shows in-frame clones only, minus some. This table has about 580,000 clones, 95% to 98% appearing once.

The clonotype was recovered from a man aged 25 to 40 in good health. The gene calls are TRBV5-4 and TRBJ2-5, with D possibly matching TRBD2 (6 bases). Material: naive CD8+ T cells sorted from blood. CDR3 residues: CASSYPGTPMGETQYF. The CDR3 nucleotides are TGTGCCAGCAGCTACCCCGGGACTCCCATGGGGGAGACCCAGTACTTC.